This TCR beta chain was recorded in a study of blood T cell repertoires in COVID-19. The germline V gene has CDR1 MNHEY and CDR2 SVGAGI. The CDR3 is 13 amino acids. V was clipped by 9 bases and J by 0 bases, with 9 bases between them. Original data processing: Quantification of nucleated cells was approximated via reference gene primer amplification. Sequencing was performed with immunoSEQ multiplex PCR; in TCRdb, only in-frame clones are kept and a portion is missing. D and trimming come from the DNA, and the V and J calls and clone size come from that table. The repertoire holds 75,000 to 90,000 clones, with roughly 86% as singletons.

The V gene is TRBV6-5, the J gene TRBJ2-1; no firm D call. The clonotype comes from a man aged 50 to 60 with active or convalescent COVID-19. The sample was peripheral blood. The CDR3: CARPNGSYNEQFF. For the CDR3, the DNA is TGTGCCAGGCCGAACGGCTCCTACAATGAGCAGTTCTTC.